This T cell receptor delta chain was identified in a study of gamma-delta chains in newborns, infants, children. Study summary: Microbial exposure reportedly drives polyclonal innate γδ T cell expansion after birth.

With V trimmed by 9 bases and J by 0 bases, 10 bases remained unmatched. The CDR3 is 17 amino acids. CDR1 is GEAIGNYY and CDR2 is EKD in the germline V gene. This clone was counted between two and nine times. TCRdb redid clone calling on the reads using CATT. The sample lists over 2,000 delta-chain clones, more than 7.5% seen once, with about 14% in the top ten. Sequenced material: blood. The receptor's source is a child who was a newborn, infant or young child, either healthy, febrile or measles-vaccinated (not recorded which). The rearrangement joins TRDV2 to TRDJ3; TRDD3 matches at 7 bases. The CDR3 sequence is CATVGIPSSWDTRQMFF. CDR3 DNA: TGTGCCACCGTTGGGATACCAAGCTCCTGGGACACCCGACAGATGTTTTTC.